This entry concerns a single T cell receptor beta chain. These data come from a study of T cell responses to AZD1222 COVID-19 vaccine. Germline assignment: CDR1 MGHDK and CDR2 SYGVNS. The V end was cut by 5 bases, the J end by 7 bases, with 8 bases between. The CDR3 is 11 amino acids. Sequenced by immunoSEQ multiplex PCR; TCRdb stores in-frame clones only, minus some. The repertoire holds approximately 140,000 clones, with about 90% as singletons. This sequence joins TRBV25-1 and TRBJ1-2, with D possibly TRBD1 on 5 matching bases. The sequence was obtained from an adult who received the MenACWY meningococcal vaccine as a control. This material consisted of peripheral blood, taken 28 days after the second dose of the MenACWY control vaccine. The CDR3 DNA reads TGTGCCAGCAGTCGGGGCTTTGGCTACACCTTC. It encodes CASSRGFGYTF.